This T cell receptor beta chain was recovered during a study of patients and donors after allogeneic stem cell transplantation (dated by TCRdb to about 2020). The method was RT-PCR. Sequencing was carried out with a NextSeq 550. Clones were called with MiXCR by TCRdb after fastp trimmed the public reads at Q25, and only in-frame beta chains were retained. Each entry merges the rows of one CDR3 protein and shows their most common DNA and genes. The sample yields about a million distinct CDR3 sequences; about a sixth were counted once. The top ten clonotypes cover under 6.5% of the sample. Including the terminal cysteine and phenylalanine, the CDR3 comprises 16 residues. Only the CDR3 DNA stays, 48 bases, in frame from base 1. Trimming takes 2 bases off V and 4 bases off J; junction bases not matched to a gene: 10. The germline V gene encodes CDR1 DFQATT and CDR2 SNEGSKA (reference sequence). The table lists this clonotype with a few counts. The antigen this receptor binds is unknown. Base quality data are lacking; no much larger clone is found one base away.

This chain is built from TRBV20-1 and TRBJ2-1; TRBD1 fits 8 bases in the junction. Input material: blood, either unsorted or a sorted T cell fraction (not recorded which). The sequence was collected from a human donor who was either an allogeneic HSCT recipient or a stem cell or donor lymphocyte infusion donor (not recorded which). It is not recorded whose cells these are; they may come from a transplant donor. CDR3 protein: CSARTPGQALYNEQFF. The DNA sequence is as follows: TGCAGTGCTAGAACCCCGGGACAGGCCTTATACAATGAGCAGTTCTTC.